Presented here are 30 T cell receptor beta chains from one specimen sequenced in a study of T-cell reconstitution after alpha-beta-depleted transplantation in children. Unique molecular identifiers were incorporated during preparation of the TCRbeta library. TCRdb re-called the PCR reads with MiXCR, one entry per CDR3 protein. The repertoire has 65,000 to 85,000 distinct CDR3 sequences, roughly 10% of them found once; the top ten carry around 14%. Material: PBMCs, obtained before TCRalphabeta/CD19-depleted stem cell transplant. The source of these receptors is a boy between 10 and 17 years old with acute myeloid leukemia, due to receive a stem cell transplant.

This clonotype was seen many times. V and J are TRBV29-1 and TRBJ2-3; TRBD1 or TRBD2 may be the D gene (6 bases each). This CDR3 is 15 amino acids long. Germline V gene lookup returns CDR1 SQVTM and CDR2 ANQGSEA. V was shortened by 4 bases and J by 1 base, with 15 bases between the two germline ends. This chain's CDR3 is CSVAATGGGTDTQYF. The CDR3 nucleotides read TGCAGCGTTGCCGCGACAGGAGGGGGCACAGATACGCAGTATTTT.

The table lists this clonotype with a few counts. This chain joins TRBV18 and TRBJ1-5, with D perhaps TRBD1 (5 bases). Trimming shortened V by 2 bases and J by 0 bases, and 8 bases separated the two germline ends. The CDR3 runs 15 residues. Germline loops: CDR1 KGHSH, CDR2 LQKENI. This CDR3 reads CASSPSGNSNQPQHF. CDR3 coding DNA: TGTGCCAGCTCACCATCAGGGAATAGCAATCAGCCCCAGCATTTT.

V and J are TRBV10-1 and TRBJ1-6; D is possibly TRBD1 (5 bases). Germline V gives CDR1 WNHNN, CDR2 SYGVQD (reference sequence). With 0 bases removed from V and 14 bases from J, the gap between germline ends came to 20 bases. The CDR3 has 16 amino acids. DNA for the CDR3: TGCGCCAGCAGTGAGTCGTGGGACCCCACTAAGCGGGCCCTCCACTTT. It yields the protein CASSESWDPTKRALHF.

This clonotype has a count of ten or more. The V gene is TRBV20-1, the J gene TRBJ2-3, with 7 bases lining up with TRBD1. In germline, CDR1 is DFQATT, CDR2 SNEGSKA (reference sequence). The junction had 10 bases not matched to a gene; V was cut back by 0 bases and J by 4 bases. The CDR3 spans 16 residues. CDR3 bases: TGCAGTGCTAGAGATTTGCGACAGGGTGTTCCAGATACGCAGTATTTT. This sequence encodes CSARDLRQGVPDTQYF.

The table lists this clonotype with many counts. The chain recombines TRBV7-2 with TRBJ2-4; no clear D. CDR1 and CDR2 from the germline V gene are SGHTA and FQGNSA. The CDR3 spans 14 residues. The germline V and J ends were trimmed by 4 bases and 2 bases, with 9 bases remaining between them. This chain's CDR3 is CASSSTHPKNIQYF. The CDR3 region has the DNA TGTGCCAGCAGCTCCACCCACCCCAAAAACATTCAGTACTTC.

The rearrangement joins TRBV6-5 to TRBJ2-1, with 13 bases that match TRBD2. Germline V gene sequence: CDR1 MNHEY, CDR2 SVGAGI. The V segment lost 4 bases and the J segment 14 bases; nucleotides outside the gene matches: 8. The CDR3 consists of 14 residues. CDR3 protein: CASSSSGTSGNKFF. The CDR3 DNA reads TGTGCCAGCAGTTCCTCCGGGACTAGCGGGAATAAGTTCTTC.

This clonotype was recorded many times. The chain has TRBV7-9 and TRBJ2-5; 9 bases agree with TRBD1. After removal of 5 bases from V and 4 bases from J, the junction contained 5 bases not matched to a gene. The CDR3 is 14 residues long. Germline loops: CDR1 SEHNR, CDR2 FQNEAQ (reference sequence). In DNA form, the CDR3 reads TGTGCCAGCAGCCCCGGGACAGGGACAGAGACCCAGTACTTC. Residues: CASSPGTGTETQYF.

At least ten counts were recorded for this clonotype. This chain connects TRBV20-1 to TRBJ2-5; a possible D gene is TRBD1 (5 bases). CDR3 length: 14 amino acids. V was clipped by 1 base and J by 2 bases, with 11 bases between them. Per the germline V gene, CDR1 is DFQATT and CDR2 is SNEGSKA (reference sequence). CDR3 in amino acids: CSARVGDGQETQYF. The DNA for the CDR3 is TGCAGTGCTAGAGTAGGGGATGGGCAAGAGACCCAGTACTTC.

The sample holds many counts of this clonotype. The genes are TRBV5-1 and TRBJ2-2; 9 bases map to TRBD2. From germline, CDR1 is SGHRS and CDR2 YFSETQ. CDR3 size: 16 residues. Trimming took 1 base from V and 5 from J; bases not matched to a gene: 6. For the CDR3, the DNA is TGCGCCAGCAGCTTGCGGGCTAGCGGGGAGACCGGGGAGCTGTTTTTT. Amino acids: CASSLRASGETGELFF.

The rearrangement links TRBV24-1 to TRBJ1-5; tentative D call: TRBD1 (5 bases). CDR3 length: 13 amino acids. V gave up 5 bases and J gave up 4 bases, with 8 bases separating them. The germline V gene encodes CDR1 KGHDR and CDR2 SFDVKD. CDR3 amino acids: CATSGEGNQPQHF. The CDR3 DNA sequence: TGTGCCACCAGTGGTGAGGGGAATCAGCCCCAGCATTTT.

Ten or more counts support this clonotype. The chain uses TRBV15 and TRBJ2-2; 7 nucleotides agree with TRBD1. V lost 5 bases and J lost 1; bases outside the gene matches: 1. The germline V gene has CDR1 LNHNV and CDR2 YYDKDF (reference sequence). This CDR3 has 14 residues. The CDR3 bases are TGTGCCACCAGCGGACAGGTGAACACCGGGGAGCTGTTTTTT. Protein sequence: CATSGQVNTGELFF.

The V call is TRBV6-5, the J call TRBJ2-5; 9 bases agree with TRBD2. The CDR3 runs 16 residues. Germline CDR1 reads MNHEY; CDR2 reads SVGAGI. The V gene end was trimmed by 2 bases and the J gene end by 5 bases; junction bases not matched to a gene: 9. CDR3 coding DNA: TGTGCCAGCAGTTACGGCCGGCTAGCGGGAATCGAGACCCAGTACTTC. It encodes CASSYGRLAGIETQYF.

This clonotype was seen at least ten times. The chain joins TRBV20-1 to TRBJ2-1; D gene unclear. Germline V gene lookup returns CDR1 DFQATT and CDR2 SNEGSKA (reference sequence). Deletions cut 0 bases from V and 6 bases from J, with 9 bases between. The CDR3 loop spans 13 amino acids. CDR3 sequence reads: CSAREPPRNEQFF. CDR3 bases: TGCAGTGCTAGAGAGCCACCCCGCAATGAGCAGTTCTTC.

This clonotype was seen at least ten times. V usage is TRBV27 and J usage is TRBJ1-2, with D possibly matching TRBD1 (5 bases). The V end lost 6 bases, the J end lost 8 bases, and 19 bases lay between the germline ends. The V gene's germline CDR1 is MNHEY and CDR2 SMNVEV (reference sequence). CDR3 size: 14 residues. The CDR3 is CASSRYGTHDGYTF. In DNA, the CDR3 is TGTGCCAGCAGCAGATACGGGACCCACGACGGCTACACCTTC.

This clonotype has ten or more counts. V gene TRBV20-1 combines with J gene TRBJ2-1; D is undetermined. Trimming stripped 4 bases from V and 9 bases from J, with 10 bases between. The length of the CDR3 is 11 residues. Per germline, CDR1 DFQATT and CDR2 SNEGSKA (reference sequence). In DNA, the CDR3 is TGCAGTGCTACCCCGGGCGGTGAGCAGTTCTTC. It codes for CSATPGGEQFF.

The sample holds many counts of this clonotype. The chain recombines TRBV7-8 with TRBJ2-1; TRBD2 might be the D (6 bases). Germline-derived CDR1 and CDR2 are SGHVS and FQNEAQ. This CDR3 region has 15 residues. V lost 6 bases to trimming and J lost 7 bases, with 19 bases between them. The CDR3 DNA reads as TGTGCCAGCAGTTTCGGCGGGATAGATAGGAATGAGCAGTTCTTC. Protein product: CASSFGGIDRNEQFF. The variable domain in full, completed from reference TRBV7-8 and TRBJ2-1, reads GAGVSQSPRYKVAKRGQDVALRCDPISGHVSLFWYQQALGQGPEFLTYFQNEAQLDKSGLPSDRFFAERPEGSVSTLKIQRTQQEDSAVYLCASSFGGIDRNEQFFGPGTRLTVL.

The table lists this clonotype with a count of one. A much bigger clone sits one base away, suggesting this may be a read error. V is TRBV6-2 or TRBV6-3 and J is TRBJ2-1; 7 bases fit TRBD2. Germline CDR1 reads MNHEY; CDR2 reads SVGEGT. This CDR3 has 17 amino acids. For the CDR3, the DNA is TGTGCCAGGAGTTACCCTGCGGGCCTAGCGGAATACAATGAGCAGTTCTTC. It codes for CARSYPAGLAEYNEQFF.

There are a few counts of this clonotype. The CDR3 sequence is CAGRKSGTPGNEQFF. CDR3 coding DNA: TGTGCCGGCCGGAAGAGCGGGACCCCTGGGAATGAGCAGTTCTTC. The chain couples TRBV6-2 or TRBV6-3 to TRBJ2-1; 7 bases line up with TRBD2. With V trimmed by 11 bases and J by 7 bases, 17 bases remained unmatched. Germline V gene data show CDR1 as MNHEY and CDR2 as SVGEGT. There are 15 residues in the CDR3.

This clonotype came up many times. The chain is built from TRBV4-1 and TRBJ2-5, with TRBD2 matching 8 bases. Germline values: CDR1 MGHRA, CDR2 YSYEKL. CDR3 length: 18 amino acids. V was clipped by 1 base and J by 3 bases; unmatched bases: 13. CDR3 sequence: CASSQVGLAGPYKETQYF. CDR3 sequence (DNA): TGCGCCAGCAGCCAAGTTGGGCTAGCGGGTCCTTATAAAGAGACCCAGTACTTC.

This clonotype was observed at least ten times. J is TRBJ1-1 and V is TRBV12-3 or TRBV12-4; D unclear. Trimming removed 7 bases at V and 1 base at J, with 4 bases between. The CDR3 runs to 11 residues. This chain's CDR3 is CASNANTEAFF. CDR3 bases: TGTGCCAGCAACGCGAACACTGAAGCTTTCTTT.

This clonotype was counted many times. CDR3 sequence: CASSDTGNEQFF. The CDR3 nucleotides read TGTGCCAGCAGCGACACAGGGAATGAGCAGTTCTTC. The chain recombines TRBV7-6 with TRBJ2-1; D may be TRBD1 (6 bases). Germline V CDR1 and CDR2: SGHVS, FNYEAQ. The germline V and J ends were trimmed by 5 bases and 7 bases, with 9 bases remaining between them. CDR3 length: 12 residues.

The rearrangement joins TRBV2 to TRBJ2-1, with D perhaps matching TRBD1 (6 bases). From germline, CDR1 is SNHLY and CDR2 FYNNEI. This CDR3 is built from 16 residues. The ends were cut back, 4 bases at V and 3 bases at J, with 16 bases in the middle. Written as DNA, the CDR3 is TGTGCCAGCAGTGGCAGGGGATTAGGTAGCTACAATGAGCAGTTCTTC. This encodes CASSGRGLGSYNEQFF.

Many counts were recorded for this clonotype. This chain links TRBV24-1 with TRBJ2-2, with D unresolved. The germline CDR1 and CDR2 sequences are KGHDR and SFDVKD. V dropped 3 bases and J dropped 3 bases, with 7 bases sitting between them. The CDR3 contains 14 residues. The DNA of the CDR3 is TGTGCCACCAGTGATGCTAGAGACACCGGGGAGCTGTTTTTT. The encoded protein is CATSDARDTGELFF.

This clonotype showed up many times. The chain employs TRBV5-1 and TRBJ2-1, with D perhaps matching TRBD1 or TRBD2 (5 bases each). From germline, CDR1 is SGHRS and CDR2 YFSETQ. This CDR3 contains 14 residues. Trimming pared 4 bases from V and 6 bases from J, leaving 14 bases between. The CDR3 spells CASSLPGAANEQFF. The CDR3 DNA sequence: TGCGCCAGCAGCCTCCCCGGGGCAGCCAATGAGCAGTTCTTC.

In this sample, this clonotype turned up many times. The chain employs TRBV7-2 and TRBJ2-1; 7 nucleotides agree with TRBD2. Germline-derived CDR1 and CDR2 are SGHTA and FQGNSA. V gave up 1 base and J gave up 2 bases; unmatched junction bases: 5. This CDR3 contains 16 residues. CDR3 residues: CASSLGASGTYNEQFF. The CDR3 DNA is TGTGCCAGCAGCTTAGGAGCTAGCGGAACCTACAATGAGCAGTTCTTC.

This clonotype was detected many times. The chain recombines TRBV12-3 or TRBV12-4 with TRBJ2-1; 11 positions match TRBD2. V shed 6 bases, J shed 2 bases, and the junction held 0 bases outside the gene matches. This CDR3 has 14 amino acids. The CDR3 loop reads CASRTSGTYNEQFF. CDR3 coding DNA: TGTGCCAGCAGGACTAGCGGGACCTACAATGAGCAGTTCTTC.

In its sample, this clonotype was seen many times. The rearrangement links TRBV25-1 to TRBJ2-7; a possible D gene is TRBD2 (5 bases). The length of the CDR3 is 12 residues. With 8 bases removed from V and 6 bases from J, the gap between germline ends came to 14 bases. Germline-derived CDR1 and CDR2 are MGHDK and SYGVNS. The CDR3 here is CASGSVWGEQYF. The CDR3 DNA sequence: TGTGCCAGCGGTAGCGTCTGGGGCGAGCAGTACTTC.

There are many counts of this clonotype. V gene TRBV24-1 combines with J gene TRBJ2-3; D is undetermined. Germline CDR1 KGHDR, CDR2 SFDVKD. CDR3 size: 16 residues. Trimming took off 1 base at V and 2 bases at J, with 12 bases between the two ends. The CDR3 spells CATSDFAGFSTDTQYF. CDR3 nucleotides: TGTGCCACCAGTGATTTTGCAGGTTTCTCCACAGATACGCAGTATTTT.

In its sample, this clonotype was seen many times. This chain joins TRBV6-5 and TRBJ2-1, with 8 bases aligning to TRBD2. Germline CDR1 is MNHEY and CDR2 is SVGAGI. V trimming: 4 bases; J trimming: 12 bases; junction bases outside the gene matches: 11. The CDR3 loop spans 14 amino acids. CDR3 nucleotides: TGTGCCAGCAGTTGGGGGCTAGCGGGTGCGGCGCAGTTCTTC. It yields the protein CASSWGLAGAAQFF.

This clonotype has at least ten counts. The rearrangement joins TRBV12-3 or TRBV12-4 to TRBJ2-1; TRBD2 matches at 14 bases. With V trimmed by 8 bases and J by 8 bases, 11 bases remained unmatched. This CDR3 region has 16 residues. The DNA of the CDR3 is TGTGCCAGCTGCCCGACTAGCGGGAGGGCTTGCGATGAGCAGTTCTTC. Translation: CASCPTSGRACDEQFF.